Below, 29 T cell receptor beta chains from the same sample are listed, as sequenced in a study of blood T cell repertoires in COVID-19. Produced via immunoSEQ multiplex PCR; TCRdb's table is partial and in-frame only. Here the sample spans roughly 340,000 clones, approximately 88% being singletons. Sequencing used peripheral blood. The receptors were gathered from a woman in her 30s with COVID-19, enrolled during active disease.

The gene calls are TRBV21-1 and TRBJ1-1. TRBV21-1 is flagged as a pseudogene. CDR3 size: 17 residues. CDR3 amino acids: CASSKEGAGGMNTEAFF. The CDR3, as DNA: TGTGCCAGCAGCAAAGAGGGGGCGGGAGGGATGAACACTGAAGCTTTCTTT.

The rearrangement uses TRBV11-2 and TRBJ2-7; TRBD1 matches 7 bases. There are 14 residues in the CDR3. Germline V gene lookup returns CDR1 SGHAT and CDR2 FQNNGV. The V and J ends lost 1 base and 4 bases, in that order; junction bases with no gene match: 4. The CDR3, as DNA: TGTGCCAGCAGCTTAGTCAGGGGGTTATACGAGCAGTACTTC. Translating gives CASSLVRGLYEQYF. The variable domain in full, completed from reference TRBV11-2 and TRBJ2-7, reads EAGVAQSPRYKIIEKRQSVAFWCNPISGHATLYWYQQILGQGPKLLIQFQNNGVVDDSQLPKDRFSAERLKGVDSTLKIQPAKLEDSAVYLCASSLVRGLYEQYFGPGTRLTVT.

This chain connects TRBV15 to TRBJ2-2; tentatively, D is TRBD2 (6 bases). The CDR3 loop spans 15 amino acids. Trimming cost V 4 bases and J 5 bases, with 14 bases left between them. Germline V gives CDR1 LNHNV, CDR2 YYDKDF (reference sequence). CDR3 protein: CATSIGGLGTGELFF. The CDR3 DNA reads TGTGCCACCAGCATTGGAGGGCTTGGGACCGGGGAGCTGTTTTTT. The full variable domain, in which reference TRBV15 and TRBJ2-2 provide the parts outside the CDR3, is DAMVIQNPRYQVTQFGKPVTLSCSQTLNHNVMYWYQQKSSQAPKLLFHYYDKDFNNEADTPDNFQSRRPNTSFCFLDIRSPGLGDTAMYLCATSIGGLGTGELFFGEGSRLTVL.

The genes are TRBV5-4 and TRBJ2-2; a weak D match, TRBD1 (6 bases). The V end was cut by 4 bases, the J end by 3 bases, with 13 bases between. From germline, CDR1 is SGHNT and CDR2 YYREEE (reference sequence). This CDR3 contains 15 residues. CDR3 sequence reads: CASSTRTVDTGELFF. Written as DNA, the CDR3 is TGTGCCAGCAGCACACGGACAGTCGACACCGGGGAGCTGTTTTTT.

The CDR3 loop is CASSIGQGLSEAFF. CDR3 nucleotides: TGTGCCAGCAGCATCGGACAGGGGTTATCTGAAGCTTTCTTT. The chain joins TRBV9 to TRBJ1-1; TRBD1 matches at 9 bases. Germline V lookup: CDR1 SGDLS, CDR2 YYNGEE. The V segment lost 4 bases and the J segment 6 bases; nucleotides outside the gene matches: 7. The CDR3 length is 14 residues.

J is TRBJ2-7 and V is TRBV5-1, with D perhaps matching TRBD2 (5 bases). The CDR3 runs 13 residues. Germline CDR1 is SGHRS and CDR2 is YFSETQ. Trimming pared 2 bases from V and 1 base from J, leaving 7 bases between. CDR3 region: CASSFGDSYEQYF. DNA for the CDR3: TGCGCCAGCAGCTTCGGGGATTCCTACGAGCAGTACTTC.

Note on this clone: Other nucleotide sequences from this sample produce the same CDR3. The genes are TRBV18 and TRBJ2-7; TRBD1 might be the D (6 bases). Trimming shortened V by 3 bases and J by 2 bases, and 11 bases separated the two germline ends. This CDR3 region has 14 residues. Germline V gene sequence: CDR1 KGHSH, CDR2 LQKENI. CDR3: CASSPRQGTYEQYV. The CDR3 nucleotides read TGTGCCAGCTCACCGCGTCAGGGGACCTACGAGCAGTACGTC.

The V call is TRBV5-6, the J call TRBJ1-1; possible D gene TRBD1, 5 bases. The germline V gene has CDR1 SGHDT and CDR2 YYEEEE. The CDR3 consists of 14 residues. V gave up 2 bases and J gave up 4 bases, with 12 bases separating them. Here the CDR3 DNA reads TGTGCCAGCAGCTTTGGGGCAGTTGGCACTGAAGCTTTCTTT. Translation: CASSFGAVGTEAFF.

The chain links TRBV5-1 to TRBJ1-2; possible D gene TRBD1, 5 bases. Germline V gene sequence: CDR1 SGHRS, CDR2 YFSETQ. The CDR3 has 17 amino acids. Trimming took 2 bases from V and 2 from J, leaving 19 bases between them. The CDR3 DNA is TGCGCCAGCAGCTTAAGACCGCGGGGGGTGGAAAACTATGGCTACACCTTC. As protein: CASSLRPRGVENYGYTF.

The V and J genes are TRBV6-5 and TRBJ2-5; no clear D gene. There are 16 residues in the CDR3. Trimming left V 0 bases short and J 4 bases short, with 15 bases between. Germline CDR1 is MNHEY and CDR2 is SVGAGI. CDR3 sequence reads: CASSYSRSAGLETQYF. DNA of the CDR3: TGTGCCAGCAGTTACTCCCGGAGCGCCGGGTTAGAGACCCAGTACTTC.

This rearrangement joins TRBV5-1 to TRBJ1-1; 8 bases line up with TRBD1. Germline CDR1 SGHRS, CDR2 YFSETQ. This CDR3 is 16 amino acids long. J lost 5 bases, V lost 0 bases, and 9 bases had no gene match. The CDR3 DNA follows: TGCGCCAGCAGCTTGGGACGAGGACAGGGAGGAACTGAAGCTTTCTTT. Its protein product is CASSLGRGQGGTEAFF.

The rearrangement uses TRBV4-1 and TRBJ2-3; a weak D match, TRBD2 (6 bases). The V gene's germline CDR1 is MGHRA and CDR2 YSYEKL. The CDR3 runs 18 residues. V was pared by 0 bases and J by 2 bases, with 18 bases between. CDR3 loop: CASSQDRVVADFTDTQYF. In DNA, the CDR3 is TGCGCCAGCAGCCAAGATCGAGTGGTAGCGGATTTCACAGATACGCAGTATTTT.

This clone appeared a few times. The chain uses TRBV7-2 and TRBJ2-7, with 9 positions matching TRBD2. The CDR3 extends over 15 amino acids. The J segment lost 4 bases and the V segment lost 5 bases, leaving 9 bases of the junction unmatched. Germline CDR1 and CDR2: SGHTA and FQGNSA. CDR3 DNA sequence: TGTGCCAGCAGCCCTGCTAGCGGGGCGACTTACGAGCAGTACTTC. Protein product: CASSPASGATYEQYF.

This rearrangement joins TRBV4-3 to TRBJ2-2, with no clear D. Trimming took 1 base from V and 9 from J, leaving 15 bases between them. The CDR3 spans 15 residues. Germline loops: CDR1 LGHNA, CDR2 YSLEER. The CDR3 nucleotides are TGCGCCAGCAGCCAAGGATTTGGTCGAGTGCGGGAGCTGTTTTTT. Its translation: CASSQGFGRVRELFF.

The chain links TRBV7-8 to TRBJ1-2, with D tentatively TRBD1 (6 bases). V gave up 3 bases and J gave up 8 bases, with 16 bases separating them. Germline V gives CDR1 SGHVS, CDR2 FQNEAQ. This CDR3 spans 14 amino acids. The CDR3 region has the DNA TGTGCCAGCAGCTTCACCCCTCAGGGGCTCGGCTACACCTTC. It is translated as CASSFTPQGLGYTF.

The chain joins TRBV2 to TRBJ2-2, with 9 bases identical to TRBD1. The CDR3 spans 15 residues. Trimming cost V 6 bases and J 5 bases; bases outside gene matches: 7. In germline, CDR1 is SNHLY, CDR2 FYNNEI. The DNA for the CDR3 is TGTGCCAGCAGACAGGACAGGGGAGCGACCGGGGAGCTGTTTTTT. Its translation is CASRQDRGATGELFF.

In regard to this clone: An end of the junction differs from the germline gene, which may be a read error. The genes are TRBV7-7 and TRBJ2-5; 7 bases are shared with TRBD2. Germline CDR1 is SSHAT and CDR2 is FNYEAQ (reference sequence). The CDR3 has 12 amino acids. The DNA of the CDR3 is TGTGCTAGCAGCGCTAGCGGAGAGACCCAGTACTTC. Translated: CASSASGETQYF.

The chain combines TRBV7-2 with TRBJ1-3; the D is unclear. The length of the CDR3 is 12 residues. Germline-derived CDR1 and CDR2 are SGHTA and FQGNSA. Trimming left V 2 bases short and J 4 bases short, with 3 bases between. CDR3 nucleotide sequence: TGTGCCAGCAGCTTACAGGGAAACACCATATATTTT. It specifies CASSLQGNTIYF.

CDR3 residues: CASCSGGRLETQYF. DNA of the CDR3: TGTGCCAGCTGCTCCGGTGGGAGGTTAGAGACCCAGTACTTC. This chain joins TRBV27 and TRBJ2-5; D is possibly TRBD2 (6 bases). The germline CDR1 and CDR2 sequences are MNHEY and SMNVEV (reference sequence). Trimming pared 8 bases from V and 4 bases from J, leaving 17 bases between. The CDR3 sequence is 14 residues long.

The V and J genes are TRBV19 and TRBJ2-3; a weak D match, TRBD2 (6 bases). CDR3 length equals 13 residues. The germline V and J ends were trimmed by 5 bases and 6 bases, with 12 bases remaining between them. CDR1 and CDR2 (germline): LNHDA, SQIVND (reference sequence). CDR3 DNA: TGTGCCAGTAGTCACCGGGCGGGGGATACGCAGTATTTT. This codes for CASSHRAGDTQYF.

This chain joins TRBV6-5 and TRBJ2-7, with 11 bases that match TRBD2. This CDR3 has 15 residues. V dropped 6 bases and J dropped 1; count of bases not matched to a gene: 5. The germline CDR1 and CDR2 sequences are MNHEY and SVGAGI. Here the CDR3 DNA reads TGTGCCAGCAGGGGGACTAGCGGACGATCCTACGAGCAGTACTTC. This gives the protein CASRGTSGRSYEQYF.

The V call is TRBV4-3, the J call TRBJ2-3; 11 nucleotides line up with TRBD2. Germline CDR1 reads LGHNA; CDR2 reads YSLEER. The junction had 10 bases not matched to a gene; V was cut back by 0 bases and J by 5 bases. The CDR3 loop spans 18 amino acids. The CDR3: CASSQDLAGGPIIDTQYF. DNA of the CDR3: TGCGCCAGCAGCCAAGATTTAGCGGGGGGGCCGATTATAGATACGCAGTATTTT.

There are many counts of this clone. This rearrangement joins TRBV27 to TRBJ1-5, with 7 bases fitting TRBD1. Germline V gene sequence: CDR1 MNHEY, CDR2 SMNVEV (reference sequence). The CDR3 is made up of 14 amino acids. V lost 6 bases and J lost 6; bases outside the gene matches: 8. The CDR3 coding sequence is TGTGCCAGCAGGACCACAGGGGCCGGTCAGCCCCAGCATTTT. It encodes CASRTTGAGQPQHF.

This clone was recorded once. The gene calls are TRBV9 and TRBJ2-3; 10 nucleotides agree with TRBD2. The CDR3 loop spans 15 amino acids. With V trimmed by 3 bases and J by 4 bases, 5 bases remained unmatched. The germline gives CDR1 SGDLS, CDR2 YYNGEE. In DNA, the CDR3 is TGTGCCAGCAGCGGTAGCGGGAGGCCCGCAGATACGCAGTATTTT. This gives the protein CASSGSGRPADTQYF.

CDR3 sequence: CASSPSPGTGRETKNIQYF. In nucleotides, the CDR3 is TGCGCCAGCAGCCCTTCGCCCGGGACAGGGCGGGAGACCAAAAACATTCAGTACTTC. V gene TRBV5-1 combines with J gene TRBJ2-4, with 9 bases aligning to TRBD1. J gave up 2 bases and V 4 bases, and 16 bases lay outside the gene matches. The CDR3 loop spans 19 amino acids. From germline, CDR1 is SGHRS and CDR2 YFSETQ.

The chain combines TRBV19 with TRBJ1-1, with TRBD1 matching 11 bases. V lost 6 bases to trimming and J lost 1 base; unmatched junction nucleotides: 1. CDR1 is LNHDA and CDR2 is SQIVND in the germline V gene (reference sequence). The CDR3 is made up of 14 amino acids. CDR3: CASRGTGGNTEAFF. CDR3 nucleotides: TGTGCCAGTAGGGGGACAGGGGGGAACACTGAAGCTTTCTTT.

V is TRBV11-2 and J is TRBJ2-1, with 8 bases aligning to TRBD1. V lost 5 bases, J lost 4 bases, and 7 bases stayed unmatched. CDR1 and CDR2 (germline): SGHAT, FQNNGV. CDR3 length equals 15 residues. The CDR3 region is CASSSDRGGYNEQFF. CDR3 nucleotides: TGTGCCAGCAGCAGCGACAGGGGTGGTTACAATGAGCAGTTCTTC.

The CDR3 is CATLGQGGTGELFF. CDR3 DNA sequence: TGTGCCACGTTAGGACAGGGCGGGACCGGGGAGCTGTTTTTT. The chain has TRBV10-3 and TRBJ2-2; 8 bases map to TRBD1. This CDR3 spans 14 amino acids. V was pared by 10 bases and J by 5 bases, with 9 bases of the junction left unmatched. The germline V gene has CDR1 ENHRY and CDR2 SYGVKD.

The CDR3 region is CASNGQANTEAFF. The DNA of the CDR3 is TGTGCCAGCAATGGCCAGGCAAACACTGAAGCTTTCTTT. The V call is TRBV2, the J call TRBJ1-1, with D hard to call. Germline V lookup: CDR1 SNHLY, CDR2 FYNNEI. V lost 7 bases and J lost 2, with 11 bases in between. The length of the CDR3 is 13 residues. Based on the CDR3 plus reference TRBV2 and TRBJ1-1, the full variable domain is EPEVTQTPSHQVTQMGQEVILRCVPISNHLYFYWYRQILGQKVEFLVSFYNNEISEKSEIFDDQFSVERPDGSNFTLKIRSTKLEDSAMYFCASNGQANTEAFFGQGTRLTVV.